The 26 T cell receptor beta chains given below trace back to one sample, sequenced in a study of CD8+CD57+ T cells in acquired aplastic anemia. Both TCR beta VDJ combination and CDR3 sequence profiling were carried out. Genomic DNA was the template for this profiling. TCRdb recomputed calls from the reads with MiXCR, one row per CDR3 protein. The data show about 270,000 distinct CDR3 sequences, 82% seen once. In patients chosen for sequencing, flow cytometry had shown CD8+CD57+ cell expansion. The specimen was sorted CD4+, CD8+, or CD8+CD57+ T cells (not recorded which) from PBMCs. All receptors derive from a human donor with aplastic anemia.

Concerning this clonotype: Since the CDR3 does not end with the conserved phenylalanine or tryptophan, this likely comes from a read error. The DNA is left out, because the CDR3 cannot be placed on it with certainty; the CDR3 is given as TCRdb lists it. This CDR3 is CASSFQSSGRHYD. The J gene is TRBJ2-3, the V gene TRBV7-3; the table's D call of TRBD2 was not tested on the DNA. The CDR3 has 13 amino acids, counting both end residues. Looked up from germline, CDR1 is SGHTA and CDR2 is FQGTGA.

CDR3 DNA: TGTGCCAGCGGCTACGGGGGCACTAATACAAAATATTTT. As protein: CASGYGGTNTKYF. The chain recombines TRBV7-9 with TRBJ2-3; D could derive from TRBD1 or TRBD2 (6 bases each). Germline-derived CDR1 and CDR2 are SEHNR and FQNEAQ (reference sequence). Trimming pared 8 bases from V and 15 bases from J, leaving 24 bases between. The CDR3 consists of 13 residues.

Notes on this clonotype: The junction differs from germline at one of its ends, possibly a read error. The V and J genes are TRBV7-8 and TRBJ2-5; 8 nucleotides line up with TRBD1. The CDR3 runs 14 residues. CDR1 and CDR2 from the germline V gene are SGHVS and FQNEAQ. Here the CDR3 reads CASSFGQGPEKQYF. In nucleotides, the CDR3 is TGTGCCAGCAGCTTCGGACAGGGCCCGGAAAAACAGTATTTC.

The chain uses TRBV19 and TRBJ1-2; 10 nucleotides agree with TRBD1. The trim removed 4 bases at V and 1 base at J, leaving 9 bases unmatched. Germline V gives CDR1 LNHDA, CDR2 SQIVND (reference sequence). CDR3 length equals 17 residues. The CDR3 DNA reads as TGTGCCAGTAGTACAGGGACAGGGGACCCCCTTAACTATGGCTACACCTTC. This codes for CASSTGTGDPLNYGYTF.

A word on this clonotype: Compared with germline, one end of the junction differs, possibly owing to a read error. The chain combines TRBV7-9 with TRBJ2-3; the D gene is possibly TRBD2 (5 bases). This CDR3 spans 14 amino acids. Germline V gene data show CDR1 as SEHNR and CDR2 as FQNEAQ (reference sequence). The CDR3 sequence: CASSLVPGELFFCF. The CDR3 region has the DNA TGTGCCAGCAGCTTAGTACCCGGGGAGCTGTTTTTTTGTTTT.

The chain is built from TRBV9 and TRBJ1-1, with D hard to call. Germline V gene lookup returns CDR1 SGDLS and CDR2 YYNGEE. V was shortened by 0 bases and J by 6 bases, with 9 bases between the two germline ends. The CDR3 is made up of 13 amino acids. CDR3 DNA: TGTGCCAGCAGCGTAGACCTCTTCGCTGAAGCTTTCTTT. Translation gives CASSVDLFAEAFF. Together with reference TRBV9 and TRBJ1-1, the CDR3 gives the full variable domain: DSGVTQTPKHLITATGQRVTLRCSPRSGDLSVYWYQQSLDQGLQFLIQYYNGEERAKGNILERFSAQQFPDLHSELNLSSLELGDSALYFCASSVDLFAEAFFGQGTRLTVV.

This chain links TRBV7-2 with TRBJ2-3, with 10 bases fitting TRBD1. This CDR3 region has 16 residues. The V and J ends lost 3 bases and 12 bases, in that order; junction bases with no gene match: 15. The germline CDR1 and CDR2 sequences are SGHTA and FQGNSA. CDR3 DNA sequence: TGTGCCAGCAGCTTGACAGGGGGCGCCGACAATGATAACCAGTATTTT. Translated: CASSLTGGADNDNQYF.

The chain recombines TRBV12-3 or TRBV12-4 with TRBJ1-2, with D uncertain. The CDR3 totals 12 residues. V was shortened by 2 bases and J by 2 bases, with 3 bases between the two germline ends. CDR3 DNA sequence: TGTGCCAGCAGTTTAAGAAACTATGGCTACACCTTC. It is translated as CASSLRNYGYTF.

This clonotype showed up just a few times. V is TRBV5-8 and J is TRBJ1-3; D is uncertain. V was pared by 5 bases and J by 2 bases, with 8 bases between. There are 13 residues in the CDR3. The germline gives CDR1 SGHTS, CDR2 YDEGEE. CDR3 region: CASSFGAGNTIYF. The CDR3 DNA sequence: TGTGCCAGCAGTTTTGGGGCTGGAAACACCATATATTTT.

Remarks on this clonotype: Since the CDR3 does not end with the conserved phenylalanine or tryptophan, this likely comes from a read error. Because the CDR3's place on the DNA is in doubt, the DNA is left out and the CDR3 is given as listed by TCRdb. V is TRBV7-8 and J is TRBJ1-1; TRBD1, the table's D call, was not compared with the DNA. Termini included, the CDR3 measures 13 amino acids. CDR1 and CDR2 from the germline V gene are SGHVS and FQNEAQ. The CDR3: CASSLTGGPDALY.

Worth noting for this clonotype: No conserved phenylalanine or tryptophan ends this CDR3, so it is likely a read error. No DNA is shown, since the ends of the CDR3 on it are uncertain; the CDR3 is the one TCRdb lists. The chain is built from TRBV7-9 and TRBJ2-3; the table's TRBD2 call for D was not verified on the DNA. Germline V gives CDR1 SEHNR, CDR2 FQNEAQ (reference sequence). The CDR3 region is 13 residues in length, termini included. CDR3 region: CASSLLSRAAEQY.

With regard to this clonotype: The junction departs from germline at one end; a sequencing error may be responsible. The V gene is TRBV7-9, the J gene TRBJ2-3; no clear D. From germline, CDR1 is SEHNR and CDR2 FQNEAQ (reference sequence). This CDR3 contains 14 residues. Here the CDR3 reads CASSLAGGSEAQFF. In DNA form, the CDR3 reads TGTGCCAGCAGCTTAGCGGGTGGCTCCGAGGCCCAGTTCTTT. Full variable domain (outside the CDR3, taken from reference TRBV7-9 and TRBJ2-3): DTGVSQNPRHKITKRGQNVTFRCDPISEHNRLYWYRQTLGQGPEFLTYFQNEAQLEKSRLLSDRFSAERPKGSFSTLEIQRTEQGDSAMYLCASSLAGGSEAQFFGPGTRLTVL.

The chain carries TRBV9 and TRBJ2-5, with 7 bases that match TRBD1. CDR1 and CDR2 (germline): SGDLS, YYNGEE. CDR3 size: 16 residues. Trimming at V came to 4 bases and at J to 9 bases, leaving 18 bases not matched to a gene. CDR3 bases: TGTGCCAGCAGCCCACAGGGGACCGGGGAGCTGGTGTCCCAGTACTTC. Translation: CASSPQGTGELVSQYF.

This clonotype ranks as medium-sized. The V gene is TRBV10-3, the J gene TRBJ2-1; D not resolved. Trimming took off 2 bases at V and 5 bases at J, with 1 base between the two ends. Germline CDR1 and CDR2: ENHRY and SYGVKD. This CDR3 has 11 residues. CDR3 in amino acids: CAISEDNEQFF. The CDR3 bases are TGTGCCATCAGTGAGGACAATGAGCAGTTCTTC.

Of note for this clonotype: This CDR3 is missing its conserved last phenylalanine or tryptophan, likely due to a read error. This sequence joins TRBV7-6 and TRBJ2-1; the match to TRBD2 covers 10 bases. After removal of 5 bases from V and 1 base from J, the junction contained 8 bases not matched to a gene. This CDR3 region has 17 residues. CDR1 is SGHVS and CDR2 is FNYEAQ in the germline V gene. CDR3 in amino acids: CASSPGIAGGSYNEQFS. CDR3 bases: TGTGCCAGCAGCCCCGGGATAGCGGGGGGATCCTACAATGAGCAGTTCTCC.

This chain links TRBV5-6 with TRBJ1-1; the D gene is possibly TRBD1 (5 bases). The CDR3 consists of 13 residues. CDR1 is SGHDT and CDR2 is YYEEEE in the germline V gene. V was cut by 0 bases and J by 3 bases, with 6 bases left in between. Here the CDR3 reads CASSLGGDTEAFF. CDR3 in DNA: TGTGCCAGCAGCTTGGGGGGGGACACTGAAGCTTTCTTT.

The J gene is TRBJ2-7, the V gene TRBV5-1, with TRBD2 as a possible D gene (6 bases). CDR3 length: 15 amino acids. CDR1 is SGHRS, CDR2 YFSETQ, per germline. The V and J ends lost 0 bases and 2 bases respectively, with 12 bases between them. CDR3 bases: TGCGCCAGCAGCTTGGCCGTTAGCGGCCCCTACGAGCAGTACTTC. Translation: CASSLAVSGPYEQYF.

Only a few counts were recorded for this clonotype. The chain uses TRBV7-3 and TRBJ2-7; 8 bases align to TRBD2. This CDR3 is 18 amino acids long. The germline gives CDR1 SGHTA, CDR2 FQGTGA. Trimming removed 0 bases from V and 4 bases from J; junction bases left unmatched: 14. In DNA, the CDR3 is TGTGCCAGCAGCTTAACGAAGCGGGGGTACTACAATGAGTACGAGCAGTACGTC. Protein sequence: CASSLTKRGYYNEYEQYV.

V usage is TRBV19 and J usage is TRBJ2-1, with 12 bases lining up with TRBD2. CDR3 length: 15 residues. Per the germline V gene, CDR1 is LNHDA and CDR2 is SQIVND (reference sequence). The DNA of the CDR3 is TGTCACCAGAGTATCACTAGCGGGGGGTACAATGAGCAGTTCTTC. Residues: CHQSITSGGYNEQFF.

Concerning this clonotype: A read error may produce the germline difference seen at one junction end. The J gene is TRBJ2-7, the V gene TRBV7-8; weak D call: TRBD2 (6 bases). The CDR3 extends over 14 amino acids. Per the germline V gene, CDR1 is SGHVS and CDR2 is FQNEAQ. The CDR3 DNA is TGTGCCAGCAGCTTCGTGGGGGGTACCGATACGCAGTATTTC. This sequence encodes CASSFVGGTDTQYF.

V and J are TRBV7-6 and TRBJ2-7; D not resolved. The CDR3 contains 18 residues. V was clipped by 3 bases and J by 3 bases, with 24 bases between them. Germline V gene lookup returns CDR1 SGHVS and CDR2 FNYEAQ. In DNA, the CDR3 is TGTGCCAGCAGCTTTCACCCAGACGGGTCACCCCTTCACTACGAGCAGTACGTC. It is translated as CASSFHPDGSPLHYEQYV.

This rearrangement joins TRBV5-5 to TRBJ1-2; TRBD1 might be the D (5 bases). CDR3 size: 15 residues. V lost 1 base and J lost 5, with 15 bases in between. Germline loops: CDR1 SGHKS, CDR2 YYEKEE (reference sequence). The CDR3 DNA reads TGTGCCAGCAGCTTGTGGGGCGGGAGAGGGTATGGCTACACCTTC. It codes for CASSLWGGRGYGYTF.

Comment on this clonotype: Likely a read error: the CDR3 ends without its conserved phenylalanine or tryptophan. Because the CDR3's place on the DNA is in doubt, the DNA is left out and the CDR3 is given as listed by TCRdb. CDR3: CASINEPVYTYCS. The chain combines TRBV2 with TRBJ2-3. The CDR3 contains 13 residues when both ends are counted. Germline-derived CDR1 and CDR2 are SNHLY and FYNNEI.

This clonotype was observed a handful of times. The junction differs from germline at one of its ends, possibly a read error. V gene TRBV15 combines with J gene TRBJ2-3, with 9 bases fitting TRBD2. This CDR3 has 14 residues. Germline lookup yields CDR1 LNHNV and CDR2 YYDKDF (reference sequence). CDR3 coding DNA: TGTGCCAGCAGCATAGCGGGAGATCACGATACGCAGTATTTT. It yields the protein CASSIAGDHDTQYF.

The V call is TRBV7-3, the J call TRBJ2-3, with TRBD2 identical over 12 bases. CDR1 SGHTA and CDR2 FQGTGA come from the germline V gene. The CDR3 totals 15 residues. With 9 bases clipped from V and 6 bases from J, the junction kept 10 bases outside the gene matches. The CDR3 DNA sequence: TGTGCCAGACGCTTGACTAGCGGGAGCGGGGATACGCAGTATTTT. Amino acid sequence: CARRLTSGSGDTQYF.

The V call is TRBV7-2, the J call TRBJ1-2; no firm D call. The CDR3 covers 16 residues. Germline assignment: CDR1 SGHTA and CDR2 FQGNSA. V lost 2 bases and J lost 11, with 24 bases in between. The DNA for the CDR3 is TGTGCCAGCAGCTTAACCGGAGGAGCCGGTTTCCAGTATTACACCTTC. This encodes CASSLTGGAGFQYYTF.